These 26 T cell receptor beta chains were all obtained from the same sample, sequenced in a study of cytomegalovirus exposure and HLA in healthy donors. Both 60 Vbeta primers and 13 Jbeta primers went into the PCR. Produced via immunoSEQ multiplex PCR; TCRdb's table is partial and in-frame only. The sample has some 200,000 clones. The source material was PBMCs. The receptors here all came from a young woman in good health and CMV-seropositive.

The chain carries TRBV29-1 and TRBJ2-1; D is undetermined. Between the trimmed V and J ends, which lost 6 bases and 3 bases, there was a span of 6 bases. The CDR3 loop spans 11 amino acids. The germline gives CDR1 SQVTM, CDR2 ANQGSEA. CDR3 sequence (DNA): TGCAGCGTCCCCGTCTACAATGAGCAGTTCTTC. Amino acids: CSVPVYNEQFF.

The chain joins TRBV25-1 to TRBJ1-1; 8 bases line up with TRBD1. Germline CDR1 MGHDK, CDR2 SYGVNS. V shed 5 bases and J 1 base; nucleotides not matched to a gene: 3. This CDR3 comprises 14 residues. The CDR3 DNA follows: TGTGCCAGCAGTCTCGGGACAGGGAACACTGAAGCTTTCTTT. Its translation: CASSLGTGNTEAFF.

V and J are TRBV5-1 and TRBJ2-2; 14 bases line up with TRBD2. Germline lookup yields CDR1 SGHRS and CDR2 YFSETQ. V lost 1 base, J lost 1 base, and 3 bases stayed unmatched. This CDR3 comprises 18 residues. The CDR3 bases are TGCGCCAGCAGCTTGATGGGGACTAGCGGGGGGAACACCGGGGAGCTGTTTTTT. This translates into CASSLMGTSGGNTGELFF.

The V and J genes are TRBV7-2 and TRBJ2-3, with 8 nucleotides matching TRBD2. Germline V gives CDR1 SGHTA, CDR2 FQGNSA. The CDR3 totals 14 residues. J gave up 6 bases and V 4 bases, and 6 bases lay outside the gene matches. The CDR3 loop reads CASSYSGVRDTQYF. CDR3 coding DNA: TGTGCCAGCAGCTATAGCGGGGTTCGGGATACGCAGTATTTT.

The chain has TRBV5-8 and TRBJ1-4; no clear D. Deletions cut 1 base from V and 7 bases from J, with 8 bases between. Per the germline V gene, CDR1 is SGHTS and CDR2 is YDEGEE. This CDR3 spans 13 amino acids. The CDR3 bases are TGTGCCAGCAGCTTGCGGAGTGGTGAAAAACTGTTTTTT. It is translated as CASSLRSGEKLFF.

The rearrangement links TRBV4-2 to TRBJ1-1; 10 bases map to TRBD1. V shed 4 bases and J 4 bases; nucleotides not matched to a gene: 9. The length of the CDR3 is 16 residues. Germline CDR1 LGHNA, CDR2 YNFKEQ. The CDR3 sequence: CASSPGPGQGITEAFF. DNA of the CDR3: TGTGCCAGCAGCCCAGGACCGGGACAGGGGATCACTGAAGCTTTCTTT.

This sequence joins TRBV10-3 and TRBJ2-7; 11 bases match TRBD2. The germline gives CDR1 ENHRY, CDR2 SYGVKD. This CDR3 comprises 16 residues. V lost 6 bases, J lost 1 base, and 8 bases stayed unmatched. As DNA, the CDR3 is TGTGCCATCAGCGCTAGCGGGGGGCCTTTATCCTACGAGCAGTACTTC. Amino acid sequence: CAISASGGPLSYEQYF.

The gene calls are TRBV5-1 and TRBJ2-1; a possible D gene is TRBD1 (5 bases). This CDR3 spans 14 amino acids. Germline CDR1 and CDR2: SGHRS and YFSETQ. Trimming stripped 7 bases from V and 0 bases from J, with 11 bases between. Here the CDR3 DNA reads TGCGCCAGCTCCACAGGTGACTCCTACAATGAGCAGTTCTTC. Translated: CASSTGDSYNEQFF.

The CDR3 DNA is TGTGCCAGCAGCATATACAGGGATCGGACAGATACGCAGTATTTT. Its protein product is CASSIYRDRTDTQYF. V is TRBV7-9 and J is TRBJ2-3; a weak D match, TRBD1 (6 bases). The CDR3 spans 15 residues. The germline V gene encodes CDR1 SEHNR and CDR2 FQNEAQ (reference sequence). The germline V and J ends were trimmed by 5 bases and 3 bases, with 15 bases remaining between them. The full variable domain, completed using reference TRBV7-9 and TRBJ2-3, is DTGVSQNPRHKITKRGQNVTFRCDPISEHNRLYWYRQTLGQGPEFLTYFQNEAQLEKSRLLSDRFSAERPKGSFSTLEIQRTEQGDSAMYLCASSIYRDRTDTQYFGPGTRLTVL.

V is TRBV5-1 and J is TRBJ2-3; D possibly corresponds to TRBD1 (6 bases). The germline CDR1 and CDR2 sequences are SGHRS and YFSETQ. The CDR3 contains 16 residues. V was trimmed by 5 bases and J by 1 base, leaving 17 bases between them. The CDR3 nucleotides read TGCGCCAGCAGTTTTCGGCGGTCAGGGGGCACAGATACGCAGTATTTT. It is translated as CASSFRRSGGTDTQYF.

The gene calls are TRBV27 and TRBJ1-5, with D perhaps matching TRBD1 (5 bases). The CDR3 runs 15 residues. The germline V and J ends were trimmed by 5 bases and 0 bases, with 11 bases remaining between them. The germline V gene has CDR1 MNHEY and CDR2 SMNVEV (reference sequence). CDR3 DNA sequence: TGTGCCAGCAGTGCAGAGACAGATAGCAATCAGCCCCAGCATTTT. Encoded protein: CASSAETDSNQPQHF.

The chain uses TRBV4-1 and TRBJ2-1; 8 nucleotides match TRBD2. The ends lost 3 bases at V and 6 bases at J; junction bases unmatched: 10. This CDR3 is built from 16 residues. Germline V lookup: CDR1 MGHRA, CDR2 YSYEKL. The CDR3 here is CASSQGGTRAANEQFF. In DNA, the CDR3 is TGCGCCAGCAGCCAGGGGGGGACTAGGGCCGCCAATGAGCAGTTCTTC.

The J gene is TRBJ2-3, the V gene TRBV6-5; 8 nucleotides match TRBD2. Germline V gene lookup returns CDR1 MNHEY and CDR2 SVGAGI. CDR3 length: 16 residues. Trimming removed 4 bases from V and 0 bases from J; junction bases left unmatched: 6. The CDR3 DNA follows: TGTGCCAGCAGTTGGTATAGCGGGGCTAGCACAGATACGCAGTATTTT. Its translation: CASSWYSGASTDTQYF.

The gene calls are TRBV2 and TRBJ2-5, with TRBD1 matching 7 bases. The J segment lost 5 bases and the V segment lost 3 bases, leaving 12 bases of the junction unmatched. CDR3 size: 16 residues. Germline lookup yields CDR1 SNHLY and CDR2 FYNNEI. CDR3 in amino acids: CASSESRTGIGETQYF. CDR3 nucleotides: TGTGCCAGCAGTGAGAGTCGGACAGGCATCGGGGAGACCCAGTACTTC.

V and J are TRBV10-2 and TRBJ2-2; tentative D call: TRBD2 (6 bases). Trimming removed 6 bases at V and 0 bases at J, with 20 bases between. CDR1 is WSHSY, CDR2 SAAADI, per germline. CDR3 length: 18 residues. The CDR3 loop reads CASREAAGWQTNTGELFF. For the CDR3, the DNA is TGCGCCAGCAGAGAAGCTGCGGGGTGGCAAACGAACACCGGGGAGCTGTTTTTT.

The rearrangement joins TRBV30 to TRBJ1-3, with unresolved D. Germline V CDR1 and CDR2: GTSNPN, SVGIG (reference sequence). The CDR3 runs 13 residues. Trimming removed 2 bases from V and 1 base from J, with 6 bases in between. CDR3 sequence reads: CAWSRWSGNTIYF. CDR3 coding DNA: TGTGCCTGGAGTCGGTGGTCTGGAAACACCATATATTTT. The whole variable domain, remainder taken from reference TRBV30 and TRBJ1-3, is SQTIHQWPATLVQPVGSPLSLECTVEGTSNPNLYWYRQAAGRGLQLLFYSVGIGQISSEVPQNLSASRPQDRQFILSSKKLLLSDSGFYLCAWSRWSGNTIYFGEGSWLTVV.

The chain's CDR3 is CASTTPGGGYTF. In nucleotides, the CDR3 is TGCGCCAGCACCACCCCAGGGGGCGGCTACACCTTC. The rearrangement links TRBV5-1 to TRBJ1-2; 8 bases are a match to TRBD1. Losses at the gene ends were 6 bases for V and 8 bases for J; bases not matched to a gene: 6. Germline V CDR1 and CDR2: SGHRS, YFSETQ. There are 12 residues in the CDR3.

The chain has TRBV6-1 and TRBJ2-1, with 9 bases identical to TRBD2. This CDR3 is 15 amino acids long. V shed 7 bases and J 4 bases; nucleotides not matched to a gene: 8. Looked up from germline, CDR1 is MNHNS and CDR2 is SASEGT. The CDR3 region is CASTKASGEYNEQFF. For the CDR3, the DNA is TGTGCCAGCACAAAGGCTAGCGGGGAATACAATGAGCAGTTCTTC.

The chain combines TRBV5-4 with TRBJ1-3; TRBD1 agrees at 8 bases. This CDR3 contains 16 residues. Trimming took 3 bases from V and 3 from J; bases not matched to a gene: 8. From germline, CDR1 is SGHNT and CDR2 YYREEE (reference sequence). The CDR3 here is CASSSGQGGHGNTIYF. In DNA, the CDR3 is TGTGCCAGCAGCTCTGGACAGGGAGGACATGGAAACACCATATATTTT.

The chain has TRBV19 and TRBJ1-5; TRBD1 aligns across 7 bases. The junction had 10 bases not matched to a gene; V was cut back by 5 bases and J by 6 bases. CDR3 length: 15 amino acids. Germline CDR1 and CDR2: LNHDA and SQIVND (reference sequence). The CDR3 coding sequence is TGTGCCAGTAGTCCCGGGACAGTATCTAGTCAGCCCCAGCATTTT. Amino acids: CASSPGTVSSQPQHF.

This chain links TRBV18 with TRBJ1-1; 7 bases are a match to TRBD1. Germline lookup yields CDR1 KGHSH and CDR2 LQKENI. V lost 6 bases and J lost 6; bases outside the gene matches: 7. This CDR3 comprises 13 residues. CDR3 residues: CASSRDRESEAFF. As DNA, the CDR3 is TGTGCCAGCTCTCGAGACAGGGAGTCTGAAGCTTTCTTT.

For the CDR3, the DNA is TGTGCCAGCAGCTCGGTTGGCTACGAGCAGTACTTC. Its translation: CASSSVGYEQYF. This rearrangement joins TRBV7-6 to TRBJ2-7; D is undetermined. CDR1 SGHVS and CDR2 FNYEAQ come from the germline V gene. V gave up 4 bases and J gave up 3 bases, with 7 bases separating them. This CDR3 is built from 12 residues.

CDR3 nucleotides: TGTGCCAGCAGCGTAGGACTGTCCCTCGTAGCGGGGGGGACAGATACGCAGTATTTT. Its protein product is CASSVGLSLVAGGTDTQYF. The rearrangement links TRBV9 to TRBJ2-3; 11 nucleotides align to TRBD2. The CDR3 is 19 residues long. Germline loops: CDR1 SGDLS, CDR2 YYNGEE. Losses at the gene ends were 0 bases for V and 3 bases for J; bases not matched to a gene: 12.

Concerning this clone: Other nucleotide sequences in the sample specify the same CDR3. The genes are TRBV11-3 and TRBJ2-7; 7 positions match TRBD2. The V and J ends lost 8 bases and 0 bases, in that order; junction bases with no gene match: 7. The CDR3 consists of 14 residues. The germline V gene encodes CDR1 SGHNT and CDR2 YENEEA. Here the CDR3 DNA reads TGTGCCAGCTCCGAGGGGAGGGGCTCCTACGAGCAGTACTTC. It yields the protein CASSEGRGSYEQYF.

This rearrangement joins TRBV6-5 to TRBJ2-1; 12 bases agree with TRBD2. The ends lost 4 bases at V and 14 bases at J; junction bases unmatched: 12. CDR1 MNHEY and CDR2 SVGAGI come from the germline V gene. The length of the CDR3 is 15 residues. The CDR3 reads CASSWDAGTSGSKFF. The CDR3 region has the DNA TGTGCCAGCAGTTGGGACGCCGGGACTAGCGGGTCGAAGTTCTTC.

This chain uses TRBV30 with TRBJ1-4; 8 bases fit TRBD1. V trimming: 5 bases; J trimming: 9 bases; junction bases outside the gene matches: 8. CDR1 is GTSNPN and CDR2 is SVGIG in the germline V gene (reference sequence). CDR3 size: 13 residues. CDR3 loop: CAWGQGAQKKLFF. The CDR3 region has the DNA TGTGCCTGGGGACAGGGCGCACAAAAAAAACTGTTTTTT.